A single sample gave rise to the 5 T cell receptor beta chains below, sequenced in a study of T cells in localized non-small cell lung cancer. Repertoires were generated with immunoSEQ multiplex PCR, while TCRdb's copy carries only in-frame clones and drops some. Of approximately 13,000 clones in the sample, under 90% were seen once. The sample was peripheral blood, taken before any cancer treatment. The source is a male donor at least 60 years old with stage I lung adenocarcinoma.

This clone was counted a single time. The genes are TRBV7-2 and TRBJ2-3, with 8 bases aligning to TRBD2. The CDR3 extends over 15 amino acids. Looked up from germline, CDR1 is SGHTA and CDR2 is FQGNSA. Trimming took 1 base from V and 9 from J; bases not matched to a gene: 9. CDR3 nucleotides: TGTGCCAGCAGCTTAGGACGCGGGGGGCAGCGGACGCAGTATTTT. Translation: CASSLGRGGQRTQYF. The full variable domain, with the rest looked up from reference TRBV7-2 and TRBJ2-3, is GAGVSQSPSNKVTEKGKDVELRCDPISGHTALYWYRQSLGQGLEFLIYFQGNSAPDKSGLPSDRFSAERTGGSVSTLTIQRTQQEDSAVYLCASSLGRGGQRTQYFGPGTRLTVL.

The gene calls are TRBV11-3 and TRBJ1-1; unclear D gene. CDR3 length: 11 amino acids. Per the germline V gene, CDR1 is SGHNT and CDR2 is YENEEA. V was pared by 3 bases and J by 7 bases, with 6 bases between. The CDR3 region is CASSFISEAFF. As DNA, the CDR3 is TGTGCCAGCAGCTTTATTAGTGAAGCTTTCTTT.

V and J are TRBV19 and TRBJ1-4; a possible D gene is TRBD1 (5 bases). V lost 5 bases, J lost 0 bases, and 22 bases lay in between. This CDR3 contains 19 residues. Germline values: CDR1 LNHDA, CDR2 SQIVND (reference sequence). The CDR3 DNA is TGTGCCAGTAGTCCCCGGGGCCCCTCGACAGTCACAACTAATGAAAAACTGTTTTTT. It yields the protein CASSPRGPSTVTTNEKLFF.

The rearrangement links TRBV7-9 to TRBJ2-2; D may be TRBD2 (5 bases). This CDR3 is 12 amino acids long. V gave up 4 bases and J gave up 6 bases, with 6 bases separating them. The germline gives CDR1 SEHNR, CDR2 FQNEAQ (reference sequence). The chain's CDR3 is CASSSGAGELFF. The CDR3 DNA reads as TGTGCCAGCAGCTCCGGGGCCGGGGAGCTGTTTTTT.

The chain has TRBV4-1 and TRBJ2-3; 8 bases fit TRBD2. There are 14 residues in the CDR3. CDR1 is MGHRA, CDR2 YSYEKL, per germline. Trimming removed 5 bases from V and 0 bases from J; junction bases left unmatched: 1. CDR3 sequence reads: CASSSGSSTDTQYF. CDR3 nucleotide sequence: TGCGCCAGCAGCAGCGGGAGTAGCACAGATACGCAGTATTTT.